This section outlines one T cell receptor beta chain sequence together with its context. Its antigen is as yet unknown. The germline CDR1 and CDR2 sequences are MGHDK and SYGVNS. V dropped 4 bases and J dropped 6 bases, with 18 bases sitting between them. This CDR3 spans 16 amino acids. Amplification from RNA transcripts yielded the TCR beta CDR3 regions. First-round RT-PCR used HTBI primers; second-round multiplex PCR followed. TCRdb re-called the multiplex PCR reads through MiXCR, storing one row per CDR3 protein. Among 580,000 or so distinct CDR3 sequences listed, less than 40% were seen once. This record comes from a study of Graves' ophthalmopathy and Graves' hyperthyroidism. The study, taken as a whole, reports: The authors also found most expanded thyroid clonotypes above 0.001 frequency in blood. The model predicted progression of ophthalmopathy with a sensitivity of roughly 65%, and its specificity was 72.22%.

Among the hyperthyroidism patients, all were newly diagnosed, aged 18 to 65, with under 2 months' duration. Enrollment excluded any patients with other autoimmune diseases, uncontrolled infections, pregnancy or lactation. The TCR was taken from an adult man with Graves' hyperthyroidism. This chain joins TRBV25-1 and TRBJ1-4; D possibly corresponds to TRBD1 (6 bases). The source material was peripheral blood or thyroid tissue (not recorded which). The CDR3 here is CASSAPIRGADEKLFF. The CDR3 nucleotides are TGTGCCAGCAGTGCCCCAATCCGGGGGGCCGATGAAAAACTGTTTTTT.